These T cell receptor beta chains were read from a single sample in a study of blood T cells in healthy people across ages. In TCRdb, the 5' RACE reads were re-called with MiXCR into one record per CDR3 protein. The sample shows 1,500,000 or so distinct CDR3 sequences, approximately 59% of them seen only once. Sequenced material: blood. The receptors derive from a man aged 18 to 30 in good health. The CDR3 runs from the conserved cysteine through the conserved F or W. A D gene is named only where the DNA matches it firmly. Part of the rows lack a size; the others show once, few, many or a class for expanded clones.

v_gene	j_gene	len	d_gene	abundance	CDR3aa	CDR3nt
TRBV20-1	TRBJ1-4	17	-	-	CSARDLRGGGIAEKLFF	TGCAGTGCTAGAGATCTAAGGGGGGGAGGGATCGCGGAAAAACTGTTTTTT
TRBV4-1	TRBJ1-4	21	-	-	CASSQDGVISGHTATNEKLFF	TGCGCCAGCAGCCAAGATGGTGTTATTAGTGGACACACTGCAACTAATGAAAAACTGTTTTTT
TRBV29-1	TRBJ2-5	13	-	few	CSVEGPHSETQYF	TGCAGCGTTGAAGGACCTCACTCAGAGACCCAGTACTTC
TRBV25-1	TRBJ1-2	12	-	few	CASRQEGWGYTF	TGTGCCAGCAGACAAGAGGGCTGGGGCTACACCTTC
TRBV3-1	TRBJ2-2	15	-	-	CASSQDTRGGGELFF	TGTGCCAGCAGCCAAGATACCAGGGGCGGCGGGGAGCTGTTTTTT
TRBV11-2	TRBJ2-7	14	-	-	CASSSLRTGYEQYF	TGTGCCAGCAGCTCCCTCAGGACGGGCTACGAGCAGTACTTC
TRBV5-1	TRBJ2-3	13	-	-	CASREYQTDTQYF	TGCGCCAGCAGAGAGTATCAAACTGATACGCAGTATTTT
TRBV6-1	TRBJ1-6	12	-	-	CASSDFGSPLHF	TGTGCCAGCAGTGATTTTGGTTCACCCCTCCACTTT
TRBV12-3/TRBV12-4	TRBJ2-7	14	TRBD2	-	CASRQSRGRGEQYF	TGTGCCAGCAGGCAATCCCGTGGGAGGGGCGAGCAGTACTTC
TRBV20-1	TRBJ2-7	14	-	-	CSAPTFESSYEQYF	TGCAGTGCACCCACTTTCGAGTCGTCCTACGAGCAGTACTTC
TRBV4-1	TRBJ2-7	15	TRBD2	few	CASSQEAIAGDEQYF	TGCGCCAGCAGCCAAGAAGCGATAGCGGGAGACGAGCAGTACTTC
TRBV6-5	TRBJ1-4	14	-	-	CASSPLGHNEKLFF	TGTGCCAGCAGTCCTCTGGGGCACAACGAAAAACTGTTTTTT
TRBV7-9	TRBJ2-3	15	-	-	CASSVGHYNTDTQYF	TGTGCCAGCAGCGTCGGACACTACAACACAGATACGCAGTATTTT
TRBV7-8	TRBJ2-1	19	-	-	CASSLNSQGGLRSYNEQFF	TGTGCCAGCAGCTTAAACAGCCAGGGCGGCCTTCGCTCCTACAATGAGCAGTTCTTC
TRBV12-3/TRBV12-4	TRBJ1-2	13	TRBD1	few	CASSFDRGYGYTF	TGTGCCAGCAGTTTCGACAGGGGTTATGGCTACACCTTC
TRBV18	TRBJ2-4	12	-	-	CASSYGLPQRYF	TGTGCCAGCTCTTACGGACTCCCTCAGCGGTACTTC
TRBV7-9	TRBJ1-2	15	TRBD1	once	CASSPATGANYGYTF	TGTGCCAGCAGCCCGGCGACAGGGGCGAACTATGGCTACACCTTC
TRBV11-2	TRBJ2-7	16	-	few	CASSPRRGPGSYEQYF	TGTGCCAGCAGCCCCCGCCGGGGCCCAGGATCCTACGAGCAGTACTTC
TRBV13	TRBJ2-4	15	-	-	CASSLGGQKEDIQYF	TGTGCCAGCAGCTTAGGAGGACAAAAGGAGGACATTCAGTACTTC
TRBV9	TRBJ2-3	15	TRBD2	-	CASSGPGLNTDTQYF	TGTGCCAGCAGCGGCCCGGGACTAAACACAGATACGCAGTATTTT
TRBV6-2/TRBV6-3	TRBJ2-7	16	-	few	CASSRLLSQDHYEQYF	TGTGCCAGCAGTCGGCTGTTATCCCAGGACCACTACGAGCAGTACTTC
TRBV27	TRBJ2-1	13	-	-	CASSLEAHNEQFF	TGTGCCAGCAGTTTAGAAGCGCACAATGAGCAGTTCTTC
TRBV9	TRBJ2-1	16	TRBD2	-	CASSVVRLAGVNEQFF	TGTGCCAGCAGCGTAGTAAGGCTAGCGGGAGTAAATGAGCAGTTCTTC
TRBV10-3	TRBJ2-1	16	TRBD2	-	CAIRVRAGGSIDEQFF	TGTGCCATCAGAGTCCGAGCGGGGGGGTCGATCGATGAGCAGTTCTTC
TRBV12-3/TRBV12-4	TRBJ1-2	13	TRBD1	-	CASSWGQGNRYTF	TGTGCCAGCAGTTGGGGACAGGGGAATCGCTACACCTTC
TRBV6-6	TRBJ1-6	14	-	-	CASKVDGVNSPLHF	TGTGCCAGCAAAGTCGACGGGGTGAATTCACCCCTCCACTTT
TRBV5-1	TRBJ2-7	17	TRBD2	-	CASSLYVAGDLGYEQYF	TGCGCCAGCAGCTTGTACGTAGCGGGAGATCTGGGTTACGAGCAGTACTTC
TRBV5-5	TRBJ1-1	17	-	few	CASSLAPGGESFGEAFF	TGTGCCAGCAGCTTGGCTCCGGGAGGGGAGAGCTTCGGTGAAGCTTTCTTT
TRBV29-1	TRBJ2-5	13	TRBD1	-	CSVEGTGKETQYF	TGCAGCGTTGAGGGGACAGGGAAGGAGACCCAGTACTTC
TRBV7-6	TRBJ2-3	17	-	-	CASSLVGWGRDTDTQYF	TGTGCCAGCAGCTTAGTAGGCTGGGGCCGAGACACAGATACGCAGTATTTT
TRBV5-1	TRBJ2-7	14	TRBD2	few	CASSSSGNSYEQYF	TGCGCCAGCAGCTCTAGCGGGAACTCCTACGAGCAGTACTTC
TRBV7-8	TRBJ1-5	15	-	-	CASSLGGRAVQPQHF	TGTGCCAGCAGCTTAGGTGGCAGGGCAGTTCAGCCCCAGCATTTT
TRBV14	TRBJ2-7	13	-	-	CASSRQQAYEQYF	TGTGCCAGCAGCCGCCAACAGGCCTACGAGCAGTACTTC
TRBV20-1	TRBJ1-1	15	-	few	CSARDPRTGNTEAFF	TGCAGTGCTAGAGATCCCAGAACAGGGAACACTGAAGCTTTCTTT
TRBV5-1	TRBJ1-2	14	-	-	CASSDPQGDYGYTF	TGCGCCAGCAGCGACCCGCAGGGAGACTATGGCTACACCTTC
TRBV28	TRBJ1-1	15	-	-	CASSLEGRATTEAFF	TGTGCCAGCAGTTTGGAGGGCAGGGCGACCACTGAAGCTTTCTTT
TRBV10-3	TRBJ1-4	18	TRBD1	-	CAISESQLLGTANEKLFF	TGTGCCATCAGTGAGTCCCAGCTACTCGGGACAGCAAATGAAAAACTGTTTTTT
TRBV4-1	TRBJ2-2	15	-	few	CASSQPGVGTGELFF	TGCGCCAGCAGCCAACCTGGGGTAGGAACCGGGGAGCTGTTTTTT
TRBV18	TRBJ2-1	15	-	-	CASSPLAGRGNEQFF	TGTGCCAGCTCACCACTGGCGGGTCGGGGCAATGAGCAGTTCTTC
TRBV10-2	TRBJ2-1	11	-	-	CASIGDREQFF	TGCGCCAGCATAGGGGACCGTGAGCAGTTCTTC
TRBV5-1	TRBJ2-2	16	-	once	CASSSHPTVNTGELFF	TGCGCCAGCAGCTCACACCCTACAGTGAACACCGGGGAGCTGTTTTTT